A single sample gave rise to the 13 T cell receptor beta chains below, sequenced in a study of blood T cell repertoires in COVID-19. The data were produced by immunoSEQ multiplex PCR, yet TCRdb's version contains in-frame clones alone and is incomplete. This table holds 120,000 or so clones, 87% found once. The sequencing input was peripheral blood. These receptors were taken from a human donor in a cohort sampled during active COVID-19.

The chain is built from TRBV14 and TRBJ2-5; no clear D gene. Germline lookup yields CDR1 SGHDN and CDR2 FVKESK. The V gene lost 0 bases and the J gene lost 1 base, with 12 bases spanning the gap. The CDR3 consists of 16 residues. The CDR3 nucleotides read TGTGCCAGCAGCCAAGAGGAGTACGGTTTCCAAGAGACCCAGTACTTC. It yields the protein CASSQEEYGFQETQYF.

The V gene is TRBV10-3, the J gene TRBJ2-7; D unclear. This CDR3 is 14 amino acids long. Germline V lookup: CDR1 ENHRY, CDR2 SYGVKD. V dropped 0 bases and J dropped 0 bases, with 6 bases sitting between them. In DNA form, the CDR3 reads TGTGCCATCAGTGAGTCGAGGATCTCCTACGAGCAGTACTTC. Translation: CAISESRISYEQYF.

The V call is TRBV7-9, the J call TRBJ2-4; 7 bases agree with TRBD1. J was trimmed by 5 bases and V by 5 bases; bases with no gene match: 6. Per germline, CDR1 SEHNR and CDR2 FQNEAQ (reference sequence). The CDR3 runs 14 residues. The CDR3 DNA follows: TGTGCCAGCAGCGCAAGGGGGCCTGAAAACATTCAGTACTTC. Protein product: CASSARGPENIQYF. Variable domain in full (rest from reference TRBV7-9 and TRBJ2-4): DTGVSQNPRHKITKRGQNVTFRCDPISEHNRLYWYRQTLGQGPEFLTYFQNEAQLEKSRLLSDRFSAERPKGSFSTLEIQRTEQGDSAMYLCASSARGPENIQYFGAGTRLSVL.

J is TRBJ2-2 and V is TRBV5-1; D gene unclear. The CDR3 has 14 residues. Germline V lookup: CDR1 SGHRS, CDR2 YFSETQ. V lost 2 bases and J 0 bases, leaving 5 bases between the germline ends. CDR3 amino acids: CASSFTANTGELFF. CDR3 DNA sequence: TGCGCCAGCAGCTTTACAGCGAACACCGGGGAGCTGTTTTTT.

The rearrangement uses TRBV19 and TRBJ2-1; D possibly corresponds to TRBD1 (6 bases). The CDR3 totals 13 residues. V lost 1 base, J lost 6 bases, and 7 bases lay in between. Germline CDR1 and CDR2: LNHDA and SQIVND (reference sequence). For the CDR3, the DNA is TGTGCCAGTAGTATAGGACAGGCCAATGAGCAGTTCTTC. It encodes CASSIGQANEQFF.

CDR3 DNA sequence: TGCGCCAGCAGTAGGACTAGCGGGGCAAGTGAGCAGTTCTTC. This translates into CASSRTSGASEQFF. The chain has TRBV10-1 and TRBJ2-1, with 12 bases aligning to TRBD2. The germline V gene has CDR1 WNHNN and CDR2 SYGVQD (reference sequence). The CDR3 has 14 amino acids. J gave up 9 bases and V 5 bases, and 5 bases lay outside the gene matches.

This chain joins TRBV19 and TRBJ2-2; 9 positions agree with TRBD1. With V trimmed by 10 bases and J by 4 bases, 4 bases remained unmatched. The CDR3 consists of 13 residues. Germline CDR1 and CDR2: LNHDA and SQIVND (reference sequence). The CDR3 reads CATKTGGTGELFF. The CDR3, as DNA: TGTGCCACCAAGACAGGGGGCACCGGGGAGCTGTTTTTT.

The CDR3 protein is CASSLMSRAFNEKLFF. CDR3 in DNA: TGTGCCAGCAGCTTAATGTCCAGGGCCTTTAATGAAAAACTGTTTTTT. The chain carries TRBV7-8 and TRBJ1-4, with D tentatively TRBD1 (5 bases). Germline loops: CDR1 SGHVS, CDR2 FQNEAQ. Trimming pared 2 bases from V and 4 bases from J, leaving 14 bases between. This CDR3 has 16 residues.

This chain joins TRBV29-1 and TRBJ2-5; TRBD2 is a possible D gene (7 bases). CDR1 is SQVTM, CDR2 ANQGSEA, per germline. This CDR3 region has 13 residues. V lost 6 bases to trimming and J lost 4 bases, with 15 bases between them. CDR3 bases: TGCAGCGTACCTAGGGGGGGGCTAGAGACCCAGTACTTC. Amino acids: CSVPRGGLETQYF.

The chain joins TRBV28 to TRBJ2-2; D not resolved. Trimming pared 2 bases from V and 4 bases from J, leaving 8 bases between. Germline V CDR1 and CDR2: MDHEN, SYDVKM. CDR3 size: 14 residues. The DNA of the CDR3 is TGTGCCAGCAGTTTAGACCGAGGCACCGGGGAGCTGTTTTTT. Its translation: CASSLDRGTGELFF.

This clone turned up a few times. V and J are TRBV5-1 and TRBJ1-5; 10 bases are a match to TRBD1. From germline, CDR1 is SGHRS and CDR2 YFSETQ. V was pared by 3 bases and J by 3 bases, with 6 bases of the junction left unmatched. The CDR3 has 16 residues. In DNA form, the CDR3 reads TGCGCCAGCAGCTATTCCGGGACAGGGGACAATCAGCCCCAGCATTTT. This encodes CASSYSGTGDNQPQHF.

The rearrangement joins TRBV21-1 to TRBJ2-7; the D call of TRBD1 is as the table states it, not checked on the DNA. TRBV21-1 is classified as a pseudogene. The CDR3 is 14 amino acids. For the CDR3, the DNA is TGTGCCAGCAGCAAAGCTCTGGCAGCCTACGAGCAGTACTTC. Translation gives CASSKALAAYEQYF.

The CDR3 DNA reads TGTGCCAGCTCACCAAACCGTCCCGGGACAGGGGCCGAGCAGTACTTC. Its translation: CASSPNRPGTGAEQYF. The rearrangement joins TRBV18 to TRBJ2-7, with 10 bases fitting TRBD1. Trimming cost V 2 bases and J 6 bases; bases outside gene matches: 10. Germline-derived CDR1 and CDR2 are KGHSH and LQKENI. The length of the CDR3 is 16 residues.